Listed below are T cell receptor beta chains from one sample, sequenced in a study of ipilimumab plus nivolumab after autologous stem cell transplantation. Assay: immunoSEQ multiplex PCR; the TCRdb copy retains only in-frame clones and omits some. The table includes more than 12,000 clones, roughly 74% detected once. The sequencing used PBMCs, collected in a trial of ipilimumab plus nivolumab as post-transplant consolidation. These receptors came from a male donor with primary mediastinal lymphoma. Both conserved end residues are part of each CDR3. Each record gives: V gene, D gene, J gene, clone size, CDR3 DNA, CDR3 protein. D genes are given only for firm matches. A row's size may be missing; if present it is once, few, many or a size class.

>TRBV9|-|TRBJ2-7|few
TGTGCCAGCAGCGCACACCGAGGGGAATGGCGGAGGGGTTCCTACGAGCAGTACTTC
CASSAHRGEWRRGSYEQYF
>TRBV28|-|TRBJ2-6|-
TGTGCCAGCAGTCCGAACCGACACAGGGTTTCCTCTGGGGCCAACGTCCTGACTTTC
CASSPNRHRVSSGANVLTF
>TRBV5-6|-|TRBJ2-7|-
TGTGCCAGCAGCTTGGTCGCCAGGGACTACGAGCAGTACTTC
CASSLVARDYEQYF
>TRBV6-5|-|TRBJ1-2|-
TGTGCCAGCAGTTACTCACGGTCCCTTGGCTACACCTTC
CASSYSRSLGYTF
>TRBV9|TRBD2|TRBJ2-7|once
TGTGCCAGCAGCCCTACTAGCGGAGCCTACGAGCAGTACTTC
CASSPTSGAYEQYF
>TRBV7-2|TRBD2|TRBJ2-3|-
TGTGCCAGCAGCTTAGCGCGGGGGGGGAGGGATACGCAGTATTTT
CASSLARGGRDTQYF
>TRBV6-1|-|TRBJ1-1|-
TGTGCCAGCAGTGAAGGGTCAGGGATGAACACTGAAGCTTTCTTT
CASSEGSGMNTEAFF
>TRBV11-2|-|TRBJ2-7|-
TGTGCCAGCAGCCCGGGGACCAGGGACGAGCAGTACTTC
CASSPGTRDEQYF
>TRBV18|-|TRBJ2-3|-
TGTGCCAGCTCACCCTTGGTTGGACCTAGCACAGATACGCAGTATTTT
CASSPLVGPSTDTQYF
>TRBV28|-|TRBJ2-7|-
TGTGCCAGCAGTTTTGTCTCCTACGAGCAGTACTTC
CASSFVSYEQYF
>TRBV7-9|TRBD2|TRBJ2-3|-
TGTGCCAGCACCCAGGGGACTAGCGGGAGGCCCGGCACAGATACGCAGTATTTT
CASTQGTSGRPGTDTQYF
>TRBV11-2|-|TRBJ1-1|few
TGTGCCAGCAGCCCGAGAAGGAACACTGAAGCTTTCTTT
CASSPRRNTEAFF
>TRBV6-1|-|TRBJ1-5|-
TGTGCCAGCAGTGGGGTTATTGGGGAGCCCCAGCATTTT
CASSGVIGEPQHF
>TRBV2|-|TRBJ1-5|-
TGTGCCAGCAGCTTTGAGAGCAATCAGCCCCAGCATTTT
CASSFESNQPQHF
>TRBV7-3|-|TRBJ1-3|-
TGTGCCAGCAGCTTGGGACCAACCTCTGGAAACACCATATATTTT
CASSLGPTSGNTIYF
>TRBV28|-|TRBJ1-4|once
TGTGCCAGCAGCCCGGGACACCCGTTTAATGAAAAACTGTTTTTT
CASSPGHPFNEKLFF